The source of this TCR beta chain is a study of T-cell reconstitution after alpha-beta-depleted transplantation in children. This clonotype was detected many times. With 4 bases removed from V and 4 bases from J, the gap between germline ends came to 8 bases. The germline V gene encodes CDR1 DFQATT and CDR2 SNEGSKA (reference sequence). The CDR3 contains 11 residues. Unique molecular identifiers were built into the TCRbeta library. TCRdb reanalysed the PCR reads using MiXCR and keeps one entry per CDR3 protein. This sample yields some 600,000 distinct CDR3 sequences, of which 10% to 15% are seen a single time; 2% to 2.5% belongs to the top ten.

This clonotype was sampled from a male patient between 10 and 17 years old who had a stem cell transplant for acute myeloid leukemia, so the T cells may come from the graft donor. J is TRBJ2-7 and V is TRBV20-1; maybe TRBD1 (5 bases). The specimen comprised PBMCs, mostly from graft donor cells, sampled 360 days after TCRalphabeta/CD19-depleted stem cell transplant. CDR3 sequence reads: CSAMTVYEQYF. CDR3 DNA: TGCAGTGCTATGACAGTATACGAGCAGTACTTC.